One and the same sample provided the 26 T cell receptor beta chains below, sequenced in a study of blood T cell repertoires in COVID-19. The table came from immunoSEQ multiplex PCR; TCRdb's copy has only in-frame clones and leaves some out. The table records fewer than 75,000 clones, roughly three quarters of them present only once. Sequencing was carried out using peripheral blood. Receptors originate from a woman aged 55 to 70 with acute or convalescent COVID-19.

The chain has TRBV9 and TRBJ1-3, with D maybe TRBD1 (6 bases). Trimming cost V 0 bases and J 4 bases, with 11 bases left between them. CDR3 length: 15 amino acids. Per germline, CDR1 SGDLS and CDR2 YYNGEE. The CDR3 sequence: CASSVADSLGNTIYF. The CDR3 DNA reads as TGTGCCAGCAGCGTAGCGGACAGCCTCGGAAACACCATATATTTT.

This clone has just a few counts. The chain joins TRBV5-5 to TRBJ2-7, with 7 bases aligning to TRBD2. With 3 bases clipped from V and 2 bases from J, the junction kept 2 bases outside the gene matches. This CDR3 is 13 amino acids long. Germline values: CDR1 SGHKS, CDR2 YYEKEE (reference sequence). Written as DNA, the CDR3 is TGTGCCAGCAGCTGGGGGGGACCCTACGAGCAGTACTTC. Translating gives CASSWGGPYEQYF.

The chain recombines TRBV6-5 with TRBJ2-5, with TRBD1 as a possible D gene (5 bases). The germline V gene has CDR1 MNHEY and CDR2 SVGAGI. This CDR3 contains 13 residues. V lost 4 bases and J lost 3, with 9 bases in between. CDR3: CASSWTQEETQYF. CDR3 in DNA: TGTGCCAGCAGTTGGACACAAGAAGAGACCCAGTACTTC.

This chain connects TRBV7-3 to TRBJ2-1; 11 bases match TRBD1. V lost 4 bases to trimming and J lost 8 bases; unmatched junction nucleotides: 10. This CDR3 is 16 amino acids long. Germline V gene lookup returns CDR1 SGHTA and CDR2 FQGTGA. The CDR3 nucleotides are TGTGCCAGCAGCTCCACCCGGGACAGGGGGGGCGATGAGCAGTTCTTC. It codes for CASSSTRDRGGDEQFF. Variable domain in full (rest from reference TRBV7-3 and TRBJ2-1): GAGVSQTPSNKVTEKGKYVELRCDPISGHTALYWYRQSLGQGPEFLIYFQGTGAADDSGLPNDRFFAVRPEGSVSTLKIQRTERGDSAVYLCASSSTRDRGGDEQFFGPGTRLTVL.

This clone was counted a few times. CDR3 region: CASSRGGAWSGELFF. CDR3 DNA: TGCGCCAGCAGCAGGGGGGGTGCGTGGTCGGGGGAGCTGTTTTTT. The J gene is TRBJ2-2, the V gene TRBV4-1; tentative D call: TRBD2 (7 bases). Germline V gene sequence: CDR1 MGHRA, CDR2 YSYEKL. The CDR3 has 15 amino acids. Between the trimmed V and J ends, which lost 5 bases and 8 bases, there was a span of 18 bases.

This chain uses TRBV13 with TRBJ1-1; TRBD1 matches at 7 bases. The V segment lost 6 bases and the J segment 4 bases; nucleotides outside the gene matches: 11. Looked up from germline, CDR1 is PRHDT and CDR2 is FYEKMQ (reference sequence). The CDR3 extends over 15 amino acids. CDR3 in DNA: TGTGCCAGCAGTTACCACAGGGGTGGCGGCACTGAAGCTTTCTTT. Its translation: CASSYHRGGGTEAFF.

This chain joins TRBV3-1 (or the pseudogene TRBV3-2) and TRBJ2-3, with D unresolved. With 0 bases removed from V and 2 bases from J, the gap between germline ends came to 18 bases. The germline gives CDR1 LGHDT, CDR2 YNNKEL (reference sequence). This CDR3 spans 18 amino acids. CDR3 amino acids: CASSQDPRLGRPTDTQYF. The CDR3 DNA reads TGTGCCAGCAGCCAAGACCCTCGTTTGGGCAGGCCCACAGATACGCAGTATTTT.

The chain has TRBV2 and TRBJ2-2; 8 nucleotides align to TRBD1. CDR1 and CDR2 from the germline V gene are SNHLY and FYNNEI. This CDR3 contains 16 residues. Trimming cost V 5 bases and J 1 base; bases outside gene matches: 6. CDR3 sequence: CASSSQGALNTGELFF. For the CDR3, the DNA is TGTGCCAGCAGTTCCCAGGGGGCTCTGAACACCGGGGAGCTGTTTTTT.

This chain uses TRBV6-1 with TRBJ2-1, with 9 nucleotides matching TRBD1. Germline loops: CDR1 MNHNS, CDR2 SASEGT. There are 17 residues in the CDR3. V gave up 1 base and J gave up 7 bases; unmatched junction bases: 11. CDR3 in amino acids: CASSEEGDRGGRNEQFF. CDR3 nucleotide sequence: TGTGCCAGCAGTGAAGAGGGAGACAGGGGGGGACGGAATGAGCAGTTCTTC.

The sample holds a few counts of this clone. The V and J genes are TRBV7-9 and TRBJ1-6, with D uncertain. V lost 5 bases, J lost 7 bases, and 9 bases lay in between. In germline, CDR1 is SEHNR, CDR2 FQNEAQ (reference sequence). CDR3 length: 13 amino acids. The CDR3 DNA is TGTGCCAGCAGCCAAAGCCTCAATTCACCCCTCCACTTT. This encodes CASSQSLNSPLHF.

V gene TRBV2 combines with J gene TRBJ2-2, with 8 bases that match TRBD2. Trimming removed 5 bases from V and 4 bases from J; junction bases left unmatched: 6. The germline V gene encodes CDR1 SNHLY and CDR2 FYNNEI. The CDR3 length is 15 residues. Here the CDR3 DNA reads TGTGCCAGCAGTCCGGGGGGGCTCTCCACCGGGGAGCTGTTTTTT. It codes for CASSPGGLSTGELFF.

The V gene is TRBV27, the J gene TRBJ2-7, with 8 bases lining up with TRBD1. The CDR3 has 14 residues. CDR1 MNHEY and CDR2 SMNVEV come from the germline V gene (reference sequence). J lost 5 bases, V lost 4 bases, and 7 bases had no gene match. In DNA form, the CDR3 reads TGTGCCAGCAGTTACCGGGACAGGAGGGACGAGCAGTACTTC. The encoded protein is CASSYRDRRDEQYF.

This chain connects TRBV27 to TRBJ2-2; TRBD2 agrees at 12 bases. The CDR3 spans 15 residues. The junction had 9 bases not matched to a gene; V was cut back by 7 bases and J by 9 bases. The germline V gene has CDR1 MNHEY and CDR2 SMNVEV (reference sequence). CDR3 DNA sequence: TGTGCCAGCAAAAGAGAAGGGACTAGCGGGTGGGAGCTGTTTTTT. Its translation is CASKREGTSGWELFF.

About this clone itself: A junction boundary mismatches the germline segment, possibly from a read error. The chain carries TRBV6-2 or TRBV6-3 and TRBJ2-7; TRBD1 agrees at 8 bases. CDR1 is MNHEY and CDR2 is SVGEGT in the germline V gene. The CDR3 runs 13 residues. The CDR3: CASSYSRTGKTPF. In nucleotides, the CDR3 is TGTGCCAGCAGTTACTCCAGGACAGGGAAGACACCCTTC.

The V and J genes are TRBV7-2 and TRBJ2-1; 8 bases agree with TRBD2. J was trimmed by 9 bases and V by 1 base; bases with no gene match: 11. Germline CDR1 reads SGHTA; CDR2 reads FQGNSA. The CDR3 extends over 16 amino acids. Here the CDR3 reads CASSLEAGVVSGEQFF. The CDR3 coding sequence is TGTGCCAGCAGCTTAGAAGCGGGGGTCGTAAGTGGTGAGCAGTTCTTC.

The chain employs TRBV10-2 and TRBJ1-1; tentative D call: TRBD1 (6 bases). The CDR3 is made up of 14 amino acids. Germline lookup yields CDR1 WSHSY and CDR2 SAAADI. V was pared by 4 bases and J by 4 bases, with 13 bases between. CDR3 amino acids: CASSVTGGATEAFF. The CDR3 DNA reads as TGCGCCAGCAGTGTGACAGGTGGGGCCACTGAAGCTTTCTTT.

The rearrangement joins TRBV29-1 to TRBJ2-5; 8 nucleotides agree with TRBD1. Germline CDR1 reads SQVTM; CDR2 reads ANQGSEA. Trimming took 4 bases from V and 2 from J; bases not matched to a gene: 3. The length of the CDR3 is 13 residues. CDR3 region: CSVGNRGQETQYF. The CDR3 nucleotides are TGCAGCGTTGGCAACAGGGGGCAAGAGACCCAGTACTTC. The entire variable domain, with the rest obtained from reference TRBV29-1 and TRBJ2-5, is as follows: SAVISQKPSRDICQRGTSLTIQCQVDSQVTMMFWYRQQPGQSLTLIATANQGSEATYESGFVIDKFPISRPNLTFSTLTVSNMSPEDSSIYLCSVGNRGQETQYFGPGTRLLVL.

The rearrangement uses TRBV5-1 and TRBJ1-3; TRBD1 matches 8 bases. This CDR3 region has 16 residues. In germline, CDR1 is SGHRS, CDR2 YFSETQ. Trimming removed 3 bases from V and 2 bases from J; junction bases left unmatched: 7. The CDR3 sequence: CASSSNKQGAGNTIYF. The CDR3, as DNA: TGCGCCAGCAGCTCCAATAAACAGGGGGCTGGAAACACCATATATTTT.

Only a few counts were recorded for this clone. The CDR3 sequence: CSVEGGEGFRLETQYF. The CDR3, as DNA: TGCAGCGTTGAGGGGGGGGAGGGATTTCGTTTGGAGACCCAGTACTTC. The chain carries TRBV29-1 and TRBJ2-5; TRBD2 matches at 7 bases. The V gene's germline CDR1 is SQVTM and CDR2 ANQGSEA. Unmatched junction bases numbered 15, after V lost 3 bases and J lost 5 bases. The CDR3 loop spans 16 amino acids.

The rearrangement uses TRBV28 and TRBJ1-1, with 7 bases matching TRBD1. Losses at the gene ends were 1 base for V and 1 base for J; bases not matched to a gene: 6. CDR1 is MDHEN, CDR2 SYDVKM, per germline. This CDR3 spans 16 amino acids. DNA for the CDR3: TGTGCCAGCAGTTTATTTGACCGGACAGGGAACACTGAAGCTTTCTTT. This gives the protein CASSLFDRTGNTEAFF.

This chain uses TRBV28 with TRBJ1-2, with 11 bases aligning to TRBD1. J lost 4 bases, V lost 6 bases, and 10 bases had no gene match. CDR1 is MDHEN and CDR2 is SYDVKM in the germline V gene. The CDR3 is 16 amino acids. For the CDR3, the DNA is TGTGCCAGCAGGCGGACAGGGGGCATTGGGATCTATGGCTACACCTTC. It is translated as CASRRTGGIGIYGYTF.

The CDR3 region has the DNA TGTGCCAGCTCACCACCGACACAAAGATTCAAAAACATTCAGTACTTC. Protein: CASSPPTQRFKNIQYF. The V gene is TRBV18, the J gene TRBJ2-4, with D unclear. V shed 0 bases and J shed 3 bases, with 12 bases lying between them. The CDR3 runs to 16 residues. Germline CDR1 KGHSH, CDR2 LQKENI.

The V call is TRBV11-2, the J call TRBJ1-4; maybe TRBD1 (5 bases). The CDR3 has 13 residues. The V gene's germline CDR1 is SGHAT and CDR2 FQNNGV. V dropped 5 bases and J dropped 4 bases, with 8 bases sitting between them. The CDR3 region is CASSAGLNEKLFF. The CDR3 DNA reads as TGTGCCAGCAGCGCGGGACTTAATGAAAAACTGTTTTTT.

The V gene is TRBV11-2, the J gene TRBJ2-7; 9 bases are shared with TRBD2. CDR1 and CDR2 (germline): SGHAT, FQNNGV. With 0 bases clipped from V and 1 base from J, the junction kept 4 bases outside the gene matches. This CDR3 is built from 16 residues. CDR3 in amino acids: CASSLDSGGQSYEQYF. DNA of the CDR3: TGTGCCAGCAGCTTAGACAGCGGGGGGCAGTCCTACGAGCAGTACTTC. Drawing the rest from reference TRBV11-2 and TRBJ2-7, the complete variable domain is EAGVAQSPRYKIIEKRQSVAFWCNPISGHATLYWYQQILGQGPKLLIQFQNNGVVDDSQLPKDRFSAERLKGVDSTLKIQPAKLEDSAVYLCASSLDSGGQSYEQYFGPGTRLTVT.

The rearrangement uses TRBV29-1 and TRBJ1-1, with TRBD1 identical over 10 bases. The CDR3 spans 15 residues. V lost 6 bases to trimming and J lost 3 bases; unmatched junction nucleotides: 10. CDR1 and CDR2 from the germline V gene are SQVTM and ANQGSEA. The CDR3 sequence: CSVVPRTGGDTEAFF. CDR3 nucleotide sequence: TGCAGCGTCGTTCCGAGGACAGGGGGGGACACTGAAGCTTTCTTT.

V is TRBV12-3 or TRBV12-4 and J is TRBJ1-4; no reliable D call. CDR3 length: 13 amino acids. The V end was cut by 5 bases, the J end by 7 bases, with 11 bases between. The CDR3 sequence: CASSPLVREKLFF. The CDR3 nucleotides read TGTGCCAGCAGTCCCCTTGTTCGTGAAAAACTGTTTTTT.